The 12 T cell receptor beta chains given below trace back to one sample, sequenced in a study of T cell repertoires in cytomegalovirus infection. TCRdb recomputed calls from the reads with MiXCR, one row per CDR3 protein. The data show fewer than 550,000 distinct CDR3 sequences, approximately 10% seen once. The sequencing input was PBMCs. The receptors stem from a human donor in good health (CMV status not recorded). Some clones in this sample may be carry-over from other donors' samples.

V is TRBV5-5 and J is TRBJ2-1; 8 positions agree with TRBD1. The CDR3 has 15 residues. With V trimmed by 4 bases and J by 2 bases, 5 bases remained unmatched. Germline assignment: CDR1 SGHKS and CDR2 YYEKEE (reference sequence). CDR3 nucleotides: TGTGCCAGCAGCGTGACAGGGGCCACCTACAATGAGCAGTTCTTC. This sequence encodes CASSVTGATYNEQFF. Looking up the rest from reference TRBV5-5 and TRBJ2-1 gives the full variable domain: DAGVTQSPTHLIKTRGQQVTLRCSPISGHKSVSWYQQVLGQGPQFIFQYYEKEERGRGNFPDRFSARQFPNYSSELNVNALLLGDSALYLCASSVTGATYNEQFFGPGTRLTVL.

This clonotype was recorded at least ten times. V usage is TRBV7-9 and J usage is TRBJ2-3; TRBD1 is a possible D gene (5 bases). The CDR3 totals 14 residues. V was cut by 6 bases and J by 1 base, with 11 bases left in between. Per germline, CDR1 SEHNR and CDR2 FQNEAQ (reference sequence). The CDR3 loop is CASRRDSRTDTQYF. The DNA for the CDR3 is TGTGCCAGCAGGAGAGACAGTCGCACAGATACGCAGTATTTT.

This clonotype was observed a few times. The J gene is TRBJ2-5, the V gene TRBV20-1, with D unresolved. CDR3 length equals 14 residues. In germline, CDR1 is DFQATT, CDR2 SNEGSKA (reference sequence). V gave up 5 bases and J gave up 5 bases, with 18 bases separating them. CDR3 amino acids: CSARSVELEETQYF. Written as DNA, the CDR3 is TGCAGTGCTCGGAGCGTTGAGTTGGAGGAGACCCAGTACTTC.

This clonotype was counted only a few times. CDR3 in DNA: TGTGCCAGCAGTTTGGGGGGGGCCGATCCCTACGCTTTCTTT. Translated, it gives CASSLGGADPYAFF. The chain joins TRBV12-3 or TRBV12-4 to TRBJ1-1; D is perhaps TRBD1 (6 bases). Trimming pared 3 bases from V and 11 bases from J, leaving 19 bases between. The CDR3 consists of 14 residues.

This clonotype has ten or more counts. The V gene is TRBV28, the J gene TRBJ1-2, with D unresolved. The germline V gene encodes CDR1 MDHEN and CDR2 SYDVKM. The CDR3 length is 11 residues. V lost 5 bases, J lost 4 bases, and 5 bases lay in between. CDR3 protein: CASSRLYGYTF. The CDR3 coding sequence is TGTGCCAGCAGTAGACTCTATGGCTACACCTTC.

This clonotype has more than one count but fewer than ten. The chain joins TRBV6-5 to TRBJ1-2, with 9 bases fitting TRBD1. Germline-derived CDR1 and CDR2 are MNHEY and SVGAGI. The CDR3 is 17 amino acids. The V segment lost 4 bases and the J segment 6 bases; nucleotides outside the gene matches: 15. The CDR3 DNA is TGTGCCAGCAGTTCCCGGGACAGGGTTGGACTTGGTCATGGCTACACCTTC. It is translated as CASSSRDRVGLGHGYTF.

This clonotype appeared a few times. The chain uses TRBV25-1 and TRBJ1-1, with a tentative D call TRBD1 (6 bases). CDR3 length: 12 amino acids. Germline V gives CDR1 MGHDK, CDR2 SYGVNS. Trimming removed 5 bases at V and 10 bases at J, with 14 bases between. The CDR3 DNA follows: TGTGCCAGCAGTCTGAACAGGGTAGTAGCTTTCTTT. Its translation is CASSLNRVVAFF.

This clonotype has only a few counts. The chain recombines TRBV6-4 with TRBJ2-1; D is tentatively TRBD1 or TRBD2 (6 bases each). CDR3 size: 16 residues. Trimming took off 2 bases at V and 0 bases at J, with 11 bases between the two ends. The germline V gene encodes CDR1 MRHNA and CDR2 SNTAGT. The CDR3 coding sequence is TGTGCCAGCAGTGACGAGGGGGGTAGCTCCTACAATGAGCAGTTCTTC. This codes for CASSDEGGSSYNEQFF.

The CDR3 protein is CASSYSPRGTEAFF. In nucleotides, the CDR3 is TGTGCCAGCAGTTACTCTCCGAGGGGCACTGAAGCTTTCTTT. The gene calls are TRBV6-2 or TRBV6-3 and TRBJ1-1, with TRBD1 as a possible D gene (5 bases). The CDR3 length is 14 residues. Germline V lookup: CDR1 MNHEY, CDR2 SVGEGT. V lost 0 bases to trimming and J lost 4 bases, with 9 bases between them.

This clonotype was counted many times. The CDR3 region is CASSITGRSSTGELFF. The CDR3 region has the DNA TGTGCCAGCAGCATTACGGGGAGGTCGAGCACCGGGGAGCTGTTTTTT. The chain joins TRBV7-9 to TRBJ2-2, with D perhaps matching TRBD2 (6 bases). CDR1 is SEHNR, CDR2 FQNEAQ, per germline (reference sequence). Between the trimmed V and J ends, which lost 5 bases and 4 bases, there was a span of 17 bases. The CDR3 extends over 16 amino acids.

There are a few counts of this clonotype. This rearrangement joins TRBV20-1 to TRBJ1-5; no definite D call. Trimming took off 6 bases at V and 2 bases at J, with 11 bases between the two ends. This CDR3 has 13 residues. Germline V gives CDR1 DFQATT, CDR2 SNEGSKA (reference sequence). CDR3 bases: TGCAGTGCCGGCCAGACCGGCAATCAGCCCCAGCATTTT. It yields the protein CSAGQTGNQPQHF.

This clonotype was seen repeatedly, ten times or more. The genes are TRBV5-4 and TRBJ1-2, with TRBD1 matching 11 bases. V shed 2 bases, J shed 4 bases, and the junction held 7 bases outside the gene matches. CDR3 length: 16 residues. Per germline, CDR1 SGHNT and CDR2 YYREEE (reference sequence). CDR3 residues: CASSFGGQGVIYGYTF. The CDR3 region has the DNA TGTGCCAGCAGCTTTGGGGGACAGGGGGTTATCTATGGCTACACCTTC.